Shown below are 25 T cell receptor beta chains from a single sample sequenced in a study of T cell repertoires in cytomegalovirus infection. Their specific antigens are unknown. TCRdb re-analysed the reads in MiXCR, keeping a single row per CDR3 protein. The data contain 69,000 or so distinct CDR3 sequences, approximately 30% of them singletons. This material consisted of CD8+ T cells from cultured PBMCs, taken from culture after CMV antigen stimulation. These receptors originate from a human donor in good health (CMV status not recorded). Some clones in this sample may be carry-over from other donors' samples.

The chain is built from TRBV4-1 and TRBJ2-1; D not certain. V shed 0 bases and J shed 9 bases, with 9 bases lying between them. There are 13 residues in the CDR3. Germline CDR1 MGHRA, CDR2 YSYEKL. In nucleotides, the CDR3 is TGCGCCAGCAGCCAAGAAGGTGGGCGTGAGCAGTTCTTC. Its protein is CASSQEGGREQFF.

The chain is built from TRBV7-4 and TRBJ2-3, with a possible D match to TRBD1 (5 bases). V gave up 4 bases and J gave up 6 bases, with 17 bases separating them. CDR3 length: 15 amino acids. Looked up from germline, CDR1 is SGHVT and CDR2 is SQSDAQ. CDR3 in amino acids: CASSSQGSTSDTQYF. Written as DNA, the CDR3 is TGTGCCAGCAGCTCCCAGGGATCAACCTCGGATACGCAGTATTTT.

This clonotype was seen repeatedly, ten times or more. V is TRBV6-2 or TRBV6-3 and J is TRBJ1-1; 9 bases map to TRBD1. Germline lookup yields CDR1 MNHEY and CDR2 SVGEGT. V shed 4 bases, J shed 1 base, and the junction held 10 bases outside the gene matches. The CDR3 sequence is 17 residues long. Here the CDR3 DNA reads TGTGCCAGCAGTTTAACCGGGACAGGGTCGTCGAACACTGAAGCTTTCTTT. The encoded protein is CASSLTGTGSSNTEAFF.

The chain combines TRBV6-5 with TRBJ2-7; possibly TRBD1 for D (6 bases). The CDR3 loop spans 15 amino acids. Trimming shortened V by 2 bases and J by 0 bases, and 11 bases separated the two germline ends. Germline V gene data show CDR1 as MNHEY and CDR2 as SVGAGI. The CDR3 nucleotides read TGTGCCAGCAGTTACCAAGGGGGAAGCTCCTACGAGCAGTACTTC. Residues: CASSYQGGSSYEQYF.

This clonotype occurred a few times. The chain combines TRBV6-2 or TRBV6-3 with TRBJ2-3; D assignment may be TRBD1 or TRBD2 (6 bases each). CDR1 is MNHEY and CDR2 is SVGEGT in the germline V gene. The CDR3 length is 16 residues. V lost 2 bases and J lost 0, with 12 bases in between. The CDR3 loop reads CASSYGGPESTDTQYF. The CDR3 coding sequence is TGTGCCAGCAGTTACGGGGGGCCGGAGAGCACAGATACGCAGTATTTT.

The rearrangement links TRBV28 to TRBJ1-6; perhaps TRBD1 as D (5 bases). CDR1 is MDHEN, CDR2 SYDVKM, per germline. V dropped 4 bases and J dropped 4 bases, with 11 bases sitting between them. The CDR3 extends over 15 amino acids. CDR3 amino acids: CASSWAGMYNSPLHF. CDR3 bases: TGTGCCAGCAGTTGGGCAGGGATGTATAATTCACCCCTCCACTTT.

The V gene is TRBV6-5, the J gene TRBJ2-5; D is possibly TRBD1 or TRBD2 (5 bases each). The V gene lost 6 bases and the J gene lost 5 bases, with 19 bases spanning the gap. CDR3 length: 15 amino acids. The germline V gene encodes CDR1 MNHEY and CDR2 SVGAGI. This CDR3 reads CASSRSGTFGETQYF. CDR3 coding DNA: TGTGCCAGCAGCCGATCCGGGACGTTCGGGGAGACCCAGTACTTC.

V is TRBV11-1 and J is TRBJ2-7; 11 positions agree with TRBD1. Trimming at V came to 0 bases and at J to 2 bases, leaving 3 bases not matched to a gene. CDR1 is SGHAT and CDR2 is FQDESV in the germline V gene (reference sequence). The length of the CDR3 is 16 residues. CDR3 in DNA: TGTGCCAGCAGCTTAGCTGGACAGGGGGCGGCCTACGAGCAGTACTTC. Amino acid sequence: CASSLAGQGAAYEQYF. The entire variable domain, with the rest obtained from reference TRBV11-1 and TRBJ2-7, is as follows: EAEVAQSPRYKITEKSQAVAFWCDPISGHATLYWYRQILGQGPELLVQFQDESVVDDSQLPKDRFSAERLKGVDSTLKIQPAELGDSAMYLCASSLAGQGAAYEQYFGPGTRLTVT.

The chain recombines TRBV6-2 or TRBV6-3 with TRBJ1-1, with D uncertain. The germline V gene encodes CDR1 MNHEY and CDR2 SVGEGT. Trimming stripped 4 bases from V and 1 base from J, with 7 bases between. This CDR3 is 13 amino acids long. The CDR3 loop is CASSSEENTEAFF. CDR3 in DNA: TGTGCCAGCAGTTCCGAAGAGAACACTGAAGCTTTCTTT.

This clonotype was counted between two and nine times. The V call is TRBV12-3 or TRBV12-4, the J call TRBJ2-7; 7 nucleotides align to TRBD1. The V gene end was trimmed by 5 bases and the J gene end by 2 bases; junction bases not matched to a gene: 6. CDR3 length: 14 amino acids. The CDR3 sequence is CASSIGDRTYEQYF. The CDR3 nucleotides read TGTGCCAGCAGTATCGGGGACAGAACCTACGAGCAGTACTTC.

V usage is TRBV6-2 or TRBV6-3 and J usage is TRBJ1-1; the match to TRBD1 covers 11 bases. Germline V gene lookup returns CDR1 MNHEY and CDR2 SVGEGT. Losses at the gene ends were 4 bases for V and 11 bases for J; bases not matched to a gene: 9. The CDR3 has 14 amino acids. DNA for the CDR3: TGTGCCAGCAGTTTCCAGGGACAGGGGGTGATCGCTTTCTTT. As protein: CASSFQGQGVIAFF.

This clonotype has a handful of counts. This chain uses TRBV4-3 with TRBJ2-5; D unresolved. CDR3 length: 14 residues. V lost 1 base, J lost 5 bases, and 11 bases lay in between. Germline CDR1 reads LGHNA; CDR2 reads YSLEER. The CDR3 sequence is CASSQGAFEETQYF. CDR3 nucleotide sequence: TGCGCCAGCAGCCAAGGTGCCTTCGAGGAGACCCAGTACTTC.

In regard to this clonotype: This may be a read error: a much more frequent sequence differs by one nucleotide. The chain has TRBV7-7 and TRBJ2-6; weak D call: TRBD2 (6 bases). Trimming removed 6 bases from V and 4 bases from J, with 10 bases in between. This CDR3 is 14 amino acids long. Germline CDR1 and CDR2: SSHAT and FNYEAQ (reference sequence). Here the CDR3 DNA reads TGTGCCAGCAGACCCGCGGGGGGGGCCAACGTCCTGACTTTC. Protein sequence: CASRPAGGANVLTF.

Many counts were recorded for this clonotype. The V gene is TRBV7-8, the J gene TRBJ2-1, with D maybe TRBD1 (6 bases). The CDR3 covers 17 residues. CDR1 and CDR2 from the germline V gene are SGHVS and FQNEAQ. The V and J ends lost 3 bases and 5 bases respectively, with 20 bases between them. Written as DNA, the CDR3 is TGTGCCAGCAGCTTGAGGGGGACCGGGTTTCCCCACAATGAGCAGTTCTTC. It codes for CASSLRGTGFPHNEQFF.

The chain uses TRBV11-2 and TRBJ2-1; 13 nucleotides match TRBD2. Germline V gene data show CDR1 as SGHAT and CDR2 as FQNNGV. CDR3 length: 19 amino acids. J gave up 2 bases and V 4 bases, and 11 bases lay outside the gene matches. This chain's CDR3 is CASSSSLAGGPSAYNEQFF. CDR3 sequence (DNA): TGTGCCAGCAGCTCCTCACTAGCGGGAGGGCCTTCCGCCTACAATGAGCAGTTCTTC. Looking up the rest from reference TRBV11-2 and TRBJ2-1 gives the full variable domain: EAGVAQSPRYKIIEKRQSVAFWCNPISGHATLYWYQQILGQGPKLLIQFQNNGVVDDSQLPKDRFSAERLKGVDSTLKIQPAKLEDSAVYLCASSSSLAGGPSAYNEQFFGPGTRLTVL.

This clonotype was recorded many times. The CDR3 region has the DNA TGTGCCAGCAGTTACAGGGCCGCGAACACTGAAGCTTTCTTT. Protein sequence: CASSYRAANTEAFF. V usage is TRBV6-6 and J usage is TRBJ1-1; no definite D call. Germline lookup yields CDR1 MNHNY and CDR2 SVGAGI (reference sequence). Trimming removed 2 bases at V and 1 base at J, with 8 bases between. The CDR3 has 14 amino acids.

This clonotype was seen only a few times. This rearrangement joins TRBV30 to TRBJ2-2, with D possibly being TRBD1 (5 bases). The CDR3 has 16 amino acids. Germline-derived CDR1 and CDR2 are GTSNPN and SVGIG (reference sequence). Trimming shortened V by 5 bases and J by 1 base, and 17 bases separated the two germline ends. CDR3 bases: TGTGCCTGGTCTCCAATGGGCAGGGTGAACACCGGGGAGCTGTTTTTT. It yields the protein CAWSPMGRVNTGELFF.

This clonotype was recorded many times. The CDR3 region is CASAGQGNLWEQYF. The DNA for the CDR3 is TGTGCCAGCGCGGGACAGGGAAACCTTTGGGAGCAGTACTTC. This chain links TRBV7-8 with TRBJ2-7; 9 bases align to TRBD1. J lost 7 bases, V lost 8 bases, and 12 bases had no gene match. The CDR3 is 14 amino acids. The germline gives CDR1 SGHVS, CDR2 FQNEAQ.

This clonotype was observed a few times. The chain couples TRBV4-3 to TRBJ2-7, with TRBD1 matching 10 bases. The CDR3 totals 18 residues. CDR1 and CDR2 from the germline V gene are LGHNA and YSLEER. V lost 1 base, J lost 3 bases, and 12 bases stayed unmatched. For the CDR3, the DNA is TGCGCCAGCAGCCAAGGGGTCGGGGGGACAGGGGACCTCTACGAGCAGTACTTC. As protein: CASSQGVGGTGDLYEQYF.

Concerning this clonotype itself: At one end, the junction sequence differs from germline, possibly due to a read error. In DNA, the CDR3 is TGTGCTAGCAGCACCGGACAGGGGGCCACGCTAGCCAAAAACATTCAGTACTTC. The encoded protein is CASSTGQGATLAKNIQYF. This chain connects TRBV7-7 to TRBJ2-4, with 11 bases lining up with TRBD1. This CDR3 has 18 residues. Germline loops: CDR1 SSHAT, CDR2 FNYEAQ (reference sequence).

CDR3 residues: CASLTSAGELFF. The CDR3 nucleotides are TGTGCCAGCCTTACTTCCGCCGGGGAGCTGTTTTTT. The chain couples TRBV7-2 to TRBJ2-2; D not certain. This CDR3 is built from 12 residues. Germline lookup yields CDR1 SGHTA and CDR2 FQGNSA. Trimming cost V 8 bases and J 6 bases, with 10 bases left between them.

The chain carries TRBV2 and TRBJ2-1, with TRBD1 matching 7 bases. The CDR3 covers 13 residues. Germline V lookup: CDR1 SNHLY, CDR2 FYNNEI. Unmatched junction bases numbered 2, after V lost 3 bases and J lost 6 bases. The CDR3 sequence is CASSDTGVNEQFF. In DNA form, the CDR3 reads TGTGCCAGCAGTGACACAGGGGTCAATGAGCAGTTCTTC.

The chain has TRBV27 and TRBJ2-7; 9 nucleotides agree with TRBD2. The CDR3 runs 14 residues. Trimming took 3 bases from V and 3 from J; bases not matched to a gene: 3. Germline-derived CDR1 and CDR2 are MNHEY and SMNVEV (reference sequence). The CDR3 nucleotides are TGTGCCAGCAGTTTCGGTAGCGGGAGCTACGAGCAGTACTTC. This translates into CASSFGSGSYEQYF.

This clonotype was found many times. The chain joins TRBV7-2 to TRBJ2-2; D uncertain. V was cut by 5 bases and J by 6 bases, with 16 bases left in between. The germline CDR1 and CDR2 sequences are SGHTA and FQGNSA. There are 15 residues in the CDR3. Here the CDR3 DNA reads TGTGCCAGCAGCCGATGGATCCTTGACGCCGGGGAGCTGTTTTTT. It is translated as CASSRWILDAGELFF.

With regard to this clonotype: This may arise from a read error, as a much more abundant clone is one base away. This chain connects TRBV7-2 to TRBJ2-7, with D possibly TRBD2 on 5 matching bases. Deletions cut 1 base from V and 6 bases from J, with 13 bases between. There are 14 residues in the CDR3. The V gene's germline CDR1 is SGHTA and CDR2 FQGNSA. The CDR3 reads CASSLGPGGFEQYF. The CDR3 nucleotides read TGTGCCAGCAGCTTAGGTCCAGGAGGCTTCGAGCAGTACTTC.